This T cell receptor beta chain was captured in a study of regulatory T cells in long-lasting Graves disease. Regarding the study as a whole: A greater number of public clonotypes (around 3,000) was shared by persistent patients than by new patients (roughly 930). The sample size was small, and this may have reduced accuracy.

iRepertoire HTBI primers and Arm-PCR of CDR3 regions built TCR beta libraries. A single record per CDR3 protein comes from TCRdb applying MiXCR to the multiplex PCR reads. This sample has around 250,000 distinct CDR3 sequences, with roughly 18% found just once. At least ten counts were recorded for this clonotype. What it recognizes is unknown. At one end, the junction sequence differs from germline, possibly due to a read error. Stated time point: newly diagnosed GD, antithyroid drugs for less than 3 months. Following extraction of RNA from PBMCs, that RNA was used to make the TCR library. The same specimen was also included in a second study, on T cells in Graves' hyperthyroidism and ophthalmopathy. That paper notes: First-round RT-PCR of the TCR CDR3 relied on the HTBI primer set. The majority of expanded thyroid clonotypes above 0.001 also appeared in blood.

The sequence came from a woman aged 30 to 39 with Graves disease. Here the sequenced sample was peripheral blood mononuclear cells (PBMCs), taken at new diagnosis, from a patient treated with antithyroid drugs.

Here the CDR3 reads CASSRPSTTGMVQF. The CDR3 DNA reads as TGTGCCAGCAGTCGCCCGTCTACCACAGGGATGGTGCAATTT. The chain carries TRBV6-2 or TRBV6-3 and TRBJ1-1; D perhaps matches TRBD1 (6 bases). From germline, CDR1 is MNHEY and CDR2 SVGEGT. The CDR3 runs 14 residues.